The source of this T cell receptor (beta chain) is a study of T cell repertoires in cytomegalovirus infection. Study-wide background: Indicated by public TCR beta signatures were CMV infection and matching HLA type. Study conclusions and caveats: Ex vivo, HLA-C-restricted CMV-specific TCR beta clonotypes prevailed over the rest of the response. Cumulative frequency of public TCR beta families picked out carriers of CMV plus the relevant HLA.

Via MiXCR, TCRdb re-called the reads, giving one row per CDR3 protein. The sample has some 320,000 distinct CDR3 sequences; 9% to 9.5% are singletons. This clonotype was counted a few times. Its target is unknown. The V gene's germline CDR1 is MDHEN and CDR2 SYDVKM. This CDR3 has 16 residues. J lost 5 bases, V lost 3 bases, and 11 bases had no gene match. The chain employs TRBV28 and TRBJ2-7, with 9 bases matching TRBD1. Input material: PBMCs. This clonotype was sampled from a human donor in good health (CMV status not recorded). Some clones in this sample may be carry-over from other donors' samples. In nucleotides, the CDR3 is TGTGCCAGCAGTTTTGTGGCGACAGGGGGTGGGGACGAGCAGTACTTC. Protein product: CASSFVATGGGDEQYF.